This TCR beta chain was identified in a study of blood T cell repertoires in COVID-19. Study in general: PBMCs, B-cell-depleted T cells, or T cells provided the cDNA or gDNA that made up the material.

Participants were aged roughly 18 to 90 years, lived in over 20 US areas, and enrolled virtually. Categorization into cohorts depended on clinical history that participants reported. Symptom resolution, clearance, or two negative PCRs marked donors in Cohort 3 as recovered. This clone was observed a single time. V lost 2 bases to trimming and J lost 8 bases, with 4 bases between them. This CDR3 region has 12 residues. The germline gives CDR1 MNHEY, CDR2 SMNVEV (reference sequence). Generated by immunoSEQ multiplex PCR, the TCRdb table keeps only in-frame clones and is missing some. The table has about 280,000 clones, 85% seen once.

Sequencing was performed on PBMCs or T cells enriched from blood (not recorded which). The J gene is TRBJ1-6, the V gene TRBV27; unclear D gene. The TCR sequence derives from a woman aged 45-65 years who had recovered from COVID-19. The CDR3 spells CASSLLDSPLHF. For the CDR3, the DNA is TGTGCCAGCAGTTTACTTGATTCACCCCTCCACTTT.